The next 7 T cell receptor beta chains were all read from a single sample in a study of blood T cells in healthy people across ages (dated by TCRdb to 2015 to 2017). Library method: 5' RACE. Sequencing was carried out with an Illumina HiSeq 2500. A second PCR of about 7 to 12 cycles was run with a J-beta primer mix and a sample-barcoded 5' primer. The raw public reads went through TCRdb reprocessing: fastp at Q25, MiXCR clone calling, in-frame beta chains kept. Merged by CDR3 protein, the rows form single entries marked with the most common genes and DNA. The sample table lists fewer than 800,000 distinct CDR3 sequences, around 32% of them with a count of one. The ten largest clones represent 15% of the sample. Sample: blood. The receptors were sampled from a woman over 75 in good health. Donor details come from another sample of the same person, matched by shared clones.

This clonotype was found a few times. Given a much more abundant clone one base away, this may be a read error. The V call is TRBV5-1, the J call TRBJ2-1; TRBD1 agrees at 10 bases. J lost 10 bases, V lost 4 bases, and 14 bases had no gene match. In germline, CDR1 is SGHRS, CDR2 YFSETQ. This CDR3 comprises 16 residues. The DNA of the CDR3 is TGCGCCAGCAGCCCCCGGGGACAGGGGAGCTCCTACGAGCAGTTCTTC. Its protein is CASSPRGQGSSYEQFF.

The chain has TRBV20-1 and TRBJ1-1, with 8 bases matching TRBD1. CDR1 is DFQATT and CDR2 is SNEGSKA in the germline V gene (reference sequence). The trim removed 3 bases at V and 8 bases at J, leaving 14 bases unmatched. CDR3 size: 15 residues. The CDR3 DNA is TGCAGTGCTAGCCTAACGGGCAGGGGGCGTGGGGAAGCTTTCTTT. Amino acids: CSASLTGRGRGEAFF.

For this clonotype: Germline and junction disagree at one end, which may indicate a read error. This rearrangement joins TRBV7-6 to TRBJ2-1, with D perhaps TRBD1 (5 bases). This CDR3 is 12 amino acids long. Germline V gives CDR1 SGHVS, CDR2 FNYEAQ. CDR3 sequence reads: CASSLAGAEQDF. The CDR3 nucleotides read TGTGCCAGCAGCTTAGCAGGGGCCGAGCAGGACTTC.

This clonotype was detected ten times or more. V usage is TRBV6-6 and J usage is TRBJ2-1; TRBD2 matches 10 bases. The CDR3 length is 16 residues. Germline V CDR1 and CDR2: MNHNY, SVGAGI (reference sequence). The V and J ends lost 4 bases and 5 bases, in that order; junction bases with no gene match: 8. CDR3 amino acids: CASSSVTSGANNEQFF. In DNA form, the CDR3 reads TGTGCCAGCAGTTCCGTTACTAGCGGGGCCAACAATGAGCAGTTCTTC.

This clonotype was detected only a few times. The rearrangement uses TRBV4-2 and TRBJ2-2; D gene uncertain. The CDR3 spans 15 residues. Germline CDR1 and CDR2: LGHNA and YNFKEQ. The V gene lost 4 bases and the J gene lost 0 bases, with 9 bases spanning the gap. The CDR3 loop reads CASSLRNTNTGELFF. CDR3 coding DNA: TGTGCCAGCAGCCTGAGGAATACGAACACCGGGGAGCTGTTTTTT.

This clonotype was seen ten or more times. The V and J genes are TRBV6-5 and TRBJ1-6; D remains unclear. CDR3 size: 13 residues. Germline V gene lookup returns CDR1 MNHEY and CDR2 SVGAGI. Trimming pared 5 bases from V and 9 bases from J, leaving 11 bases between. This chain's CDR3 is CASSMAGSSPLHF. The CDR3 DNA reads TGTGCCAGCAGTATGGCAGGAAGTTCACCCCTCCACTTT.

CDR3 nucleotides: TGTGCCAGCAGCGCGACGGGCAAGGAAGGAAATGAGCAGTTCTTC. Its protein is CASSATGKEGNEQFF. The V gene is TRBV9, the J gene TRBJ2-1; D remains unclear. With 3 bases removed from V and 7 bases from J, the gap between germline ends came to 17 bases. Germline CDR1 is SGDLS and CDR2 is YYNGEE. There are 15 residues in the CDR3.